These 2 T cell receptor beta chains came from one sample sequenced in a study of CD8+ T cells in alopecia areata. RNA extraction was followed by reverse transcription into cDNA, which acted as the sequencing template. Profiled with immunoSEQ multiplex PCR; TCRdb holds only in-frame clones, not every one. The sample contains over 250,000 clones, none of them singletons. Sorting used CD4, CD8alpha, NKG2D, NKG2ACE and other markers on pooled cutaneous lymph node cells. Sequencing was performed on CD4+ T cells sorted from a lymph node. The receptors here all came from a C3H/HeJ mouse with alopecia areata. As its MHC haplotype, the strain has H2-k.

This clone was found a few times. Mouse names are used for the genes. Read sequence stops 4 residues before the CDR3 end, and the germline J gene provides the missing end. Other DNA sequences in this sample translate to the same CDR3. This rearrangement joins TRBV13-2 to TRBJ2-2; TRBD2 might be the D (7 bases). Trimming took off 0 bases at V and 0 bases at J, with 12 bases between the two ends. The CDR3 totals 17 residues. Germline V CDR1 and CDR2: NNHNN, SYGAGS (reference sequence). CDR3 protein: CASGDARGGANTGQLYF. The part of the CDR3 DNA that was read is TGTGCCAGCGGTGATGCAAGGGGGGGGGCAAACACCGGG.

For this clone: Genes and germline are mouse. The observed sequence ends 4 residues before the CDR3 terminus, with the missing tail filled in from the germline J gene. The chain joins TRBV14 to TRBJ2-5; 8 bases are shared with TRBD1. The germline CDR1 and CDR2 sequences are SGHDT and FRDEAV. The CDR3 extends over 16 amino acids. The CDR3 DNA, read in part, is TGTGCCAGCAGTTTCCAGGGGGCGGAAGCCTTCGAC. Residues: CASSFQGAEAFD. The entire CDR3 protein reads CASSFQGAEAFDTQYF.